There are a few counts of the clone carrying this TCR beta chain. Its antigen is as yet unknown. The data originate from a study of T-cell memory formation after mild COVID-19. Germline values: CDR1 SEHNR, CDR2 FQNEAQ (reference sequence). There are 14 residues in the CDR3. Deletions cut 3 bases from V and 2 bases from J, with 8 bases between. One entry per CDR3 protein, called by TCRdb with MiXCR from the 5' RACE reads. The table shows roughly 610,000 distinct CDR3 sequences, with 15% to 20% occurring only once. Points from the study as a whole: Second-wave clones with a day 37 peak had unconfirmed SARS-CoV-2 specificity. Mostly located in CM and EM were contracting CD4+ clones, with contracting CD8+ clones located in EMRA.

This TCR came from an adult woman who had mild COVID-19 (a few samples of this study predate the infection). Cell type and time point are not known. This chain connects TRBV7-9 to TRBJ1-5; D is unresolved. Input material: PBMCs or a T cell subset sorted from them (not recorded which). This chain's CDR3 is CASSFGGRNQPQHF. CDR3 nucleotides: TGTGCCAGCAGCTTCGGCGGTCGCAATCAGCCCCAGCATTTT.